This T cell receptor (beta chain) was sequenced for a study of blood T cell repertoires in COVID-19 (dated by TCRdb to the early 2020s). With respect to the entire study: Collaborator samples came from the United States, Italy and Spain and covered acute and convalescent phases of COVID-19. The material from the prospective study consisted of cDNA or gDNA derived from T cells, B-cell-depleted T cells, or PBMCs. Subjects who had been exposed to COVID-19, were actively infected with it, or had recovered from it provided the deeply sampled blood TCRbeta repertoires that made up the dataset. The repertoires were released in a freely available public database intended as a resource for research on the immune response to SARS-CoV-2. The samples were drawn from the first 160 participants of the ongoing ImmuneRACE study and from 1,254 subjects provided by 6 global collaborators. Nearly every sample came with metadata listing a de-identified subject ID, COVID-19 status, age in years and sex. HLA class I and class II types, where available, came from metadata supplied by the sample provider rather than from assay-based typing.

The CDR3, from cysteine to phenylalanine, totals 15 residues. Solely the CDR3 DNA is kept, with 45 bases framed from the first base. As encoded in the germline V gene, CDR1 is KGHSH while CDR2 is LQKENI. The junction shows trimming of 4 bases on V and 6 bases on J, plus 19 bases between the germline ends. Each collaborating institution followed its own protocols to collect whole blood in K2EDTA tubes. For TCRbeta analysis, collaborators shipped samples in one of three forms: frozen whole blood, isolated PBMCs, or DNA extracted from either of those sample types. With respect to this clone: No antigen is known for it. No per-base quality is available; no much larger clone lies one base away.

TCRbeta CDR3 regions were amplified from genomic DNA using the immunoSEQ Assay, a bias-controlled multiplex PCR. On the authors' methods: Within the assay, amplification of reference gene primers was used to estimate how many nucleated cells each sample contained. To quantify the absolute abundance of each unique TCRbeta CDR3 rearrangement, sequence reads were collapsed and filtered. For each sample, productive Simpson clonality was calculated by taking the square root of Simpson's diversity index across productive rearrangements. TCRdb carries this immuneACCESS record with in-frame sequences only. Its versions omit some clonotypes, under half of them owing to an unresolved V gene in the studies checked, with the rest unexplained. For V, J and clone size, that table is used; D and trimming come from the DNA. For this sample there are around 500,000 clones; 80% to 90% appear just once. The ten largest clones take up 3.2% of the sample.

Broad study findings and their caveats: The amount of clinical and demographic metadata varied by source and participant and was provided uncurated.

This sequence was found in a human donor in a cohort sampled during active COVID-19. Sequencing was performed on peripheral blood. This receptor chain uses TRBV18 and TRBJ2-7, with TRBD1 perhaps the D gene, on 6 matching bases. The bases read TGTGCCAGCTCACTATCCCCGGGACCCAGGGGCGAGCAGTACTTC. Its translation reads: CASSLSPGPRGEQYF.